This entry describes one T cell receptor (beta chain). Its antigen is unknown. The input lacks base qualities; no much larger clone sits a single base away. Ophthalmopathy patients had moderately to severely active disease, with a Clinical Activity Score of 3 or more, a NOSPECS grade of 4 or more, and a disease duration of less than 3 months. Patients with uncontrolled infections, other autoimmune diseases, pregnancy or lactation were excluded. Diagnoses relied on clinical symptoms, serum thyroxine and TRAb, thyroid ultrasound and orbital computed tomography. Ficoll-Paque density gradient centrifugation was used to isolate PBMCs from 8 to 10 ml of fresh peripheral blood. Total RNA was extracted using Trizol reagent, and RNA quality was assessed on an Agilent 2100 Bioanalyzer. TCR beta CDR3 regions were amplified from RNA transcripts. The first round of RT-PCR for the TCR CDR3 was performed with the HTBI primer set and the Qiagen OneStep RT-PCR kit. A second multiplex PCR round built the libraries, followed by size selection and purification. Sequencing of the libraries was done on an Illumina HiSeq2000 using paired-end 100 bp reads. The source study handled its data this way. SOAPnuke was used to process the raw data, throwing out any read that contained adapters or uncalled bases, had a mean Phred below 15, or lacked an exact constant-primer or identifier match. COPE v1.2.5 was used to merge high-quality paired reads, and clonotypes were defined as unique nucleotide sequences. MiTCR v1.1 was used to align the clonotypes against IMGT TRBV, TRBD and TRBJ reference segments. Analysis was restricted to V-J combinations with a frequency above 0.0001, which covered 99% to 99.2% of repertoires. The TCS score was defined as F50 (clonal expansion) divided by E x V (chaos), with BLOSUM62-based TCRdist calculated between CDR3 peptides within each V-J. Welch's t-statistics and random forest reduced roughly 530 V-J features to 13, which were used in a naive Bayes classifier (R e1071). Using fastp trimming at Q25 and MiXCR clonotype assembly, TCRdb reanalyzed the public sequencing data and kept in-frame beta chains. Each entry is one CDR3 protein sequence, shown with its most common DNA and genes. Here the V and J calls rest on TCRdb's processing, not on the authors' analysis. This sample has under 350,000 distinct CDR3 sequences in its table, and 17% of those were observed once. The top ten clonotypes cover around 58% of the sample.

The data originate from a study of T cells in Graves' hyperthyroidism and ophthalmopathy (dated by TCRdb to the late 2010s). Study-wide context: Peripheral blood was sampled at the time of initial diagnosis, prior to any treatment. TCR V-J signatures able to tell the groups apart were searched for in a discovery cohort of more than 90 patients, of whom 43 had Graves' ophthalmopathy and 57 had stable Graves' hyperthyroidism. An independent validation cohort of about 20 hyperthyroidism patients and approximately 16 patients who later progressed to ophthalmopathy tested prospective prediction of ophthalmopathy. The 100 discovery patients were randomly split 7:3 into training and test sets. In six Graves' hyperthyroidism patients, the study also compared T-cell repertoires from thyroid tissue with T-cell repertoires from blood. After sampling, hyperthyroidism patients received methimazole starting at 30 mg daily, and ophthalmopathy patients received high-dose intravenous methylprednisolone. According to the paper, TCR Vbeta CDR3 sequencing was carried out on 135 peripheral blood samples, which came from 40 to 45 ophthalmopathy, around 74 hyperthyroidism and approximately 17 progressor patients.

The germline V gene (reference sequence) supplies CDR1 SEHNR and CDR2 FQNEAQ. Inclusive of the bounding cysteine and phenylalanine, the CDR3 is 14 residues long. Left in the record is the CDR3 DNA by itself, 42 bases read in frame from the first base. V lost 2 bases and J lost 8 bases, and the count of bases not matched to a germline gene is 4. Broader findings and caveats from the paper: Sample size was not statistically predetermined, and investigators were not blinded to group allocation. During validation, the model predicted progression to ophthalmopathy a median of around six months ahead of onset, with around 71% sensitivity and roughly 72% specificity. Blood samples also contained most of the expanded thyroid clonotypes (frequency above 0.001), which suggests that blood repertoires may reflect thyroid immune responses. A model built on a 13 V-J signature distinguished ophthalmopathy from stable hyperthyroidism, reaching roughly 88% sensitivity and around 81% specificity in cross-validation and 80%/75% in testing.

The sequence derives from an older woman with Graves' ophthalmopathy. Recombination linked TRBV7-9 to TRBJ2-1, with 9 bases in between that match TRBD1. Sequenced sample: blood. This receptor has the CDR3 CASSLIQGADEQFF. The DNA reads as follows: TGTGCCAGCAGCTTAATACAGGGGGCGGATGAGCAGTTCTTC.